The 4 T cell receptor beta chains below all came from one sample that was sequenced in a study of T cell responses to AZD1222 COVID-19 vaccine. Clones were read by immunoSEQ multiplex PCR, and TCRdb kept only the in-frame ones, dropping some. The sample yields over 100,000 clones, 86% seen once. This specimen consisted of peripheral blood, obtained on day 0 of AZD1222 vaccination. These receptors originate from an adult in good health.

The chain employs TRBV19 and TRBJ1-1, with D possibly being TRBD1 (5 bases). The CDR3 extends over 13 amino acids. The germline gives CDR1 LNHDA, CDR2 SQIVND (reference sequence). V was shortened by 7 bases and J by 7 bases, with 16 bases between the two germline ends. CDR3: CASIGWGGVEAFF. CDR3 nucleotides: TGTGCCAGTATCGGTTGGGGCGGAGTTGAAGCTTTCTTT. Together with reference TRBV19 and TRBJ1-1, the CDR3 gives the full variable domain: DGGITQSPKYLFRKEGQNVTLSCEQNLNHDAMYWYRQDPGQGLRLIYYSQIVNDFQKGDIAEGYSVSREKKESFPLTVTSAQKNPTAFYLCASIGWGGVEAFFGQGTRLTVV.

This clone was counted once. The V call is TRBV28, the J call TRBJ1-2, with TRBD1 identical over 7 bases. The CDR3 has 16 amino acids. Per germline, CDR1 MDHEN and CDR2 SYDVKM. V dropped 3 bases and J dropped 2; count of bases not matched to a gene: 9. CDR3 in amino acids: CASSLPGRGLNYGYTF. In DNA, the CDR3 is TGTGCCAGCAGTTTGCCGGGCAGGGGGTTAAACTATGGCTACACCTTC.

This clone was observed a few times. The gene calls are TRBV5-1 and TRBJ1-4; TRBD1 matches at 10 bases. The germline V gene encodes CDR1 SGHRS and CDR2 YFSETQ. V trimming: 4 bases; J trimming: 7 bases; junction bases outside the gene matches: 4. The CDR3 spans 14 residues. For the CDR3, the DNA is TGCGCCAGCAGCCTGGGACAGGGGTTTGAAAAACTGTTTTTT. The encoded protein is CASSLGQGFEKLFF.

The chain has TRBV4-3 and TRBJ1-3; the D is unclear. This CDR3 is built from 18 residues. CDR1 and CDR2 from the germline V gene are LGHNA and YSLEER. The ends were cut back, 0 bases at V and 0 bases at J, with 15 bases in the middle. The CDR3 reads CASSQDRPQGNSGNTIYF. In nucleotides, the CDR3 is TGCGCCAGCAGCCAAGATCGCCCACAAGGAAACTCTGGAAACACCATATATTTT.